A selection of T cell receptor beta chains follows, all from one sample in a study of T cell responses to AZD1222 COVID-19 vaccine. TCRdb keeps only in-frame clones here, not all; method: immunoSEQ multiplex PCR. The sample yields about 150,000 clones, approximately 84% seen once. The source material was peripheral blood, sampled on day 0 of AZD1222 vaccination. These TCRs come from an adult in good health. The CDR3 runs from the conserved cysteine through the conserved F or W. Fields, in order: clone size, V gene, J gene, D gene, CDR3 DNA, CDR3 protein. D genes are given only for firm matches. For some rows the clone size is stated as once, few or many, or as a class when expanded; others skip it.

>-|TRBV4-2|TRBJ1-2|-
TGTGCCAGCAGCCAAGATAGGCAGGATTACTATGGCTACACCTTC
CASSQDRQDYYGYTF
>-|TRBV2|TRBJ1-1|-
TGTGCCAGCAACGCCCTGGGGGGAAAAGCTTTCTTT
CASNALGGKAFF
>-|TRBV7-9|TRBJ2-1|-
TGTGCCAGCAGCTTAGTGGGCGGGGGAAACAGGGAACAGAATGAGCAGTTCTTC
CASSLVGGGNREQNEQFF
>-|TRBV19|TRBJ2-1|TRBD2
TGTGCCAGTAGTGGGATTAGCGGGGGGGACAATGAGCAGTTCTTC
CASSGISGGDNEQFF
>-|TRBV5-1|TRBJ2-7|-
TGCGCCAGCAGCTTGCAGGGTATGGACGAGCAGTACTTC
CASSLQGMDEQYF
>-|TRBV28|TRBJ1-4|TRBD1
TGTGCCAGCAGCTCAGGGGGGGCGCAGGCTAATGAAAAACTGTTTTTT
CASSSGGAQANEKLFF
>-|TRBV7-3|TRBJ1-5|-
TGTGCCAGCTCGCGTGGGCCCAATCAGCCCCAGCATTTT
CASSRGPNQPQHF
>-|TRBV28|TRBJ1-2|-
TGTGCCAGCAGTTTATCTGGGGAGGGCTACACCTTC
CASSLSGEGYTF
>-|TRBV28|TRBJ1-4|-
TGTGCCAGCAGCTCCCGACAGGAGGAAAAACTGTTTTTT
CASSSRQEEKLFF
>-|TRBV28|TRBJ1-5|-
TGTGCCAGCAGTCGCGTACTGGGAATGATTAGCAATCAGCCCCAGCATTTT
CASSRVLGMISNQPQHF
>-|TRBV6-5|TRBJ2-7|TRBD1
TGTGCCACCCTTAGAGACAGGGCCTACGAGCAGTACTTC
CATLRDRAYEQYF
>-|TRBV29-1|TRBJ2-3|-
TGCAGCGTTGAAGCGGAAAACACAGATACGCAGTATTTT
CSVEAENTDTQYF
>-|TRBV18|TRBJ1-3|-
TGTGCCAGCTCACCGGGGCAGGGTTTCTCTGGAAACACCATATATTTT
CASSPGQGFSGNTIYF
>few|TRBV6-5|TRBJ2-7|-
TGTGCCAGCGGCCTCTACGAGCAGTACTTC
CASGLYEQYF
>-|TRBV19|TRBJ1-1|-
TGTGCCAGCCACCGAGGGGAATGGGGCACTGAAGCTTTCTTT
CASHRGEWGTEAFF
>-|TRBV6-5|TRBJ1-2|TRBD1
TGTGCCAGCAGGGGGACAGGGGACGTGTACTATGGCTACACCTTC
CASRGTGDVYYGYTF
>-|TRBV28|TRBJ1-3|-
TGTGCCAGCAGTTGGACAGACGATTACTCTGGAAACACCATATATTTT
CASSWTDDYSGNTIYF
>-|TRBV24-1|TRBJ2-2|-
TGTGCCACCAGTGATTTTAGGGAATGGGCGACCGGGGAGCTGTTTTTT
CATSDFREWATGELFF
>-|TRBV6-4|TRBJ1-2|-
TGTGCCAGCAGCCCCGGACGCAGTCTCAACTATGGCTACACCTTC
CASSPGRSLNYGYTF
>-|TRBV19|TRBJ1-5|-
TGTGCCAGTAAGGAGGGGCCACCGTATAGCAATCAGCCCCAGCATTTT
CASKEGPPYSNQPQHF
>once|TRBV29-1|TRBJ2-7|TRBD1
TGCAGCGCTCTGACAGGGAGCTTCTACGAGCAGTACTTC
CSALTGSFYEQYF
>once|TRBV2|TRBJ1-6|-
TGTGCCAGCATCCTCCGGGACGGTTATAATTCACCCCTCCACTTT
CASILRDGYNSPLHF
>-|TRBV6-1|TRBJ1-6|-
TGTGCCAGCAGTGAAACAGTTATTGATTCACCCCTCCACTTT
CASSETVIDSPLHF
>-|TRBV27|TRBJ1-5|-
TGTGCCAGCAGTCAACAGACAGGTAGCAATCAGCCCCAGCATTTT
CASSQQTGSNQPQHF
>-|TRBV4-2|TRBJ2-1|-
TGTGCCAGCAGCCAAGCAGGGGTAAATGAGCAGTTCTTC
CASSQAGVNEQFF
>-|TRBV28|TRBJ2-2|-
TGTGCCAGCAGGGCACCAGGTTACGGGGAGCTGTTTTTT
CASRAPGYGELFF
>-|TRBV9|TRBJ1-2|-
TGTGCCAGCAGCCCCGCGAGGGGCAATAACTATGGCTACACCTTC
CASSPARGNNYGYTF
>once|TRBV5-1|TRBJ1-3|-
TGCGCCAGCAGCTCCTCAGGAACCTCTGGAAACACCATATATTTT
CASSSSGTSGNTIYF
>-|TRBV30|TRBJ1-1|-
TGTGCCTGGAGTGTACTCGCACGAGCTTTCTTT
CAWSVLARAFF
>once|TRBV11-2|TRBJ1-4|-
TGTGCCAGCAGTTTCGGGGTGAAAGAAAAACTGTTTTTT
CASSFGVKEKLFF
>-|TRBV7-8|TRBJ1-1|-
TGTGCCAGCAGCTTAAGTCTTCAGTTTGAAGCTTTCTTT
CASSLSLQFEAFF
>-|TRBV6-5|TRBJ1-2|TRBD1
TGTGCCAGCAGTACCCGACAGGGCGGCTACACCTTC
CASSTRQGGYTF
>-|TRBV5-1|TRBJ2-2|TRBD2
TGCGCCAGCACCCTTCGGGGGGATGGCACCGGGGAGCTGTTTTTT
CASTLRGDGTGELFF
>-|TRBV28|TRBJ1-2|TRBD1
TGTGCCAGCAGTCCCGGACAGGGATATGGCTACACCTTC
CASSPGQGYGYTF
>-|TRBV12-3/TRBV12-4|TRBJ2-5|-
TGTGCCAGCAGTCCCGCGGGGCAAGAGACCCAGTACTTC
CASSPAGQETQYF
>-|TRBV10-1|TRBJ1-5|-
TGCGCCAGCAGTGAAACCAATCAGCCCCAGCATTTT
CASSETNQPQHF
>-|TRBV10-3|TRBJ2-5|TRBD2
TGTGCCATCAGTGACTCTCGGGGGGGGCGAGAGACCCAGTACTTC
CAISDSRGGRETQYF
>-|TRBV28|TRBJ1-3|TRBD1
TGTGCCACCCGACAGGGAGGCCCTGGAAACACCATATATTTT
CATRQGGPGNTIYF
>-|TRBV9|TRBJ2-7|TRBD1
TGTGCCAGCAGCGTAGGAGTAGGAGCAGGGGGAAGGGGGCTTGGATACGAGCAGTACTTC
CASSVGVGAGGRGLGYEQYF
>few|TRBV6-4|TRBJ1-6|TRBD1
TGTGCCAGCAGTCCAGGGGGCTTTAACAATTCACCCCTCCACTTT
CASSPGGFNNSPLHF